This TCR beta chain emerged from a study of metastatic and nonmetastatic thyroid tumors. Study overall: Across peripheral blood and tumor or nodule tissue samples taken from malignant and benign thyroid patients, the repertoires were compared with one another. Study conclusions and caveats: The study reportedly found significantly higher TCR beta diversity in malignant thyroid tumors than benign nodules, in blood and tumor.

Patients were all untreated before their thyroid surgery. The CDR3 spans 15 residues. Germline-derived CDR1 and CDR2 are LNHDA and SQIVND (reference sequence). This clone was observed at least ten times. What it recognizes is unknown. A much larger clone differs from this one at a single base, so this may be a read error. Distinct nucleotide sequences in the sample also encode this CDR3. Under the authors' procedure: Variation in CDR3 across clinicopathological groups served as the basis for constructing a distant-metastasis classifier in papillary thyroid cancer. TCRdb reprocessed the PCR reads via MiXCR. These V and J calls originate from TCRdb's pipeline instead of the authors' own analysis. The sample shows about 38,000 clones, around 26% of them seen only once.

The chain joins TRBV19 to TRBJ2-5; 11 positions match TRBD2. Specimen: blood. The TCR sequence derives from a female donor with papillary thyroid cancer or a benign thyroid nodule (not recorded which). Some clones in this sample may be carry-over from other donors' samples. This CDR3 reads CASSSVAGGQETQYF. DNA of the CDR3: TGCGCCAGTAGTAGTGTAGCGGGAGGGCAAGAGACCCAGTACTTC.